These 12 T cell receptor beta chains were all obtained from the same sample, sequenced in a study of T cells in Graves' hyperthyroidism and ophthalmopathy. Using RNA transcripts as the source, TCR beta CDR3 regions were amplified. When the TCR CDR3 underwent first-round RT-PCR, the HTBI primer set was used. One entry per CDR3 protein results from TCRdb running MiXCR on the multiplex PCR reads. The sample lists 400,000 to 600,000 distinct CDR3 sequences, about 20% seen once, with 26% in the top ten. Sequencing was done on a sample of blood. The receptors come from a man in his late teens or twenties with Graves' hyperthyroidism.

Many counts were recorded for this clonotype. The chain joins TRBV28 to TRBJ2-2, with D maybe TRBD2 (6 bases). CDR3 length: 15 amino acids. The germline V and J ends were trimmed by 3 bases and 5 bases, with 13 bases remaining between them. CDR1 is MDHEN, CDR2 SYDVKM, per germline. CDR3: CASSFRQGGTGELFF. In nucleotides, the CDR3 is TGTGCCAGCAGTTTTCGGCAGGGAGGAACCGGGGAGCTGTTTTTT.

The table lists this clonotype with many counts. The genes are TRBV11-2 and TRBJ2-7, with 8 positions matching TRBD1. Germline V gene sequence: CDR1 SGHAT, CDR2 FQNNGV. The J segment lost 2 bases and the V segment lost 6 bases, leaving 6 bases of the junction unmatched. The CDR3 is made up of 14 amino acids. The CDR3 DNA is TGTGCCAGCAGTCTCGGGACAGGAACCTACGAGCAGTACTTC. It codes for CASSLGTGTYEQYF.

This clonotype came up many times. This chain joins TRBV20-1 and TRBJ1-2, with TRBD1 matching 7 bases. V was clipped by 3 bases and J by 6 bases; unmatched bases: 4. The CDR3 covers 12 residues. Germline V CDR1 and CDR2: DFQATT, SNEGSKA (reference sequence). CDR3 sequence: CSAREDRDGYTF. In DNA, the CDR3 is TGCAGTGCTAGGGAAGACAGGGATGGCTACACCTTC.

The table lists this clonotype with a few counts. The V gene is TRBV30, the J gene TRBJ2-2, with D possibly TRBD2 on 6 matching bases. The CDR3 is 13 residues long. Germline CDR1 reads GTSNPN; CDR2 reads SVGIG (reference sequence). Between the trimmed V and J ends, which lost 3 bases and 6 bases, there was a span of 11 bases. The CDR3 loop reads CAWSLGSAGELFF. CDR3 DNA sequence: TGTGCCTGGAGCCTCGGGAGTGCCGGGGAGCTGTTTTTT.

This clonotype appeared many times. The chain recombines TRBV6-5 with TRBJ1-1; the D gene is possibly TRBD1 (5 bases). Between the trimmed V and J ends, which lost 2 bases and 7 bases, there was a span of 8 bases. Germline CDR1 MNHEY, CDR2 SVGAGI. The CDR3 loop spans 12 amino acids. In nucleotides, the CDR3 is TGTGCCAGCAGTTACGGGGGGGGTGAAGCTTTCTTT. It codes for CASSYGGGEAFF.

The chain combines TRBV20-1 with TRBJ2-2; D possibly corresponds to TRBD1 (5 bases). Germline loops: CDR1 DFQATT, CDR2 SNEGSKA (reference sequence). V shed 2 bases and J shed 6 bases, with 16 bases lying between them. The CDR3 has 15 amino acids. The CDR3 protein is CSARKEVGHSGELFF. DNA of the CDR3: TGCAGTGCTAGAAAAGAGGTCGGACATTCCGGGGAGCTGTTTTTT.

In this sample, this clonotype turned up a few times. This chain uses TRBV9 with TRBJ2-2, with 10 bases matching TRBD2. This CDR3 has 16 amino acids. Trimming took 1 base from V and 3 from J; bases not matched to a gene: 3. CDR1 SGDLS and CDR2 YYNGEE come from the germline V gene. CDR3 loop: CASSVSGGAYTGELFF. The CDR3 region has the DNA TGTGCCAGCAGCGTAAGCGGGGGGGCCTACACCGGGGAGCTGTTTTTT.

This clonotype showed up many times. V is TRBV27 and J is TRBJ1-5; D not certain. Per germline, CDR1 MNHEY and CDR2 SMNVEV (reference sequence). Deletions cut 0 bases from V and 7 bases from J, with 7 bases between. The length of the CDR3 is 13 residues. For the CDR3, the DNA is TGTGCCAGCAGTTTATCCCGGTCCCAGCCCCAGCATTTT. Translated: CASSLSRSQPQHF.

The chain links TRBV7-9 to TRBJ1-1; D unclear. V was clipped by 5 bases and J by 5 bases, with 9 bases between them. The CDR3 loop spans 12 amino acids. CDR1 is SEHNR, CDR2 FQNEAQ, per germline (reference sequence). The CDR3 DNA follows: TGTGCCAGCAGCACCTACGGGACTGAAGCTTTCTTT. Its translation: CASSTYGTEAFF.

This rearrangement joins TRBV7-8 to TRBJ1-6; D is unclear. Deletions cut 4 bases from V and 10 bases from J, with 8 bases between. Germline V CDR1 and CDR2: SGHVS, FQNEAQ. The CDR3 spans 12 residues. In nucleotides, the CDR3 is TGTGCCAGCAGCTCCACATTCTCACCCCTCCACTTT. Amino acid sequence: CASSSTFSPLHF. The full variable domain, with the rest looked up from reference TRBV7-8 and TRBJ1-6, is GAGVSQSPRYKVAKRGQDVALRCDPISGHVSLFWYQQALGQGPEFLTYFQNEAQLDKSGLPSDRFFAERPEGSVSTLKIQRTQQEDSAVYLCASSSTFSPLHFGNGTRLTVT.

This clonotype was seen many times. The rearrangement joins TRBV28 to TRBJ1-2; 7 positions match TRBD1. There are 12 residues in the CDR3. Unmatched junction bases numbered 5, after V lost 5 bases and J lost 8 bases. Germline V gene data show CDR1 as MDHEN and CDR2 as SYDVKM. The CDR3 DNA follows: TGTGCCAGCAGTCCCAGGGGGGGCGGCTACACCTTC. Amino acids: CASSPRGGGYTF.

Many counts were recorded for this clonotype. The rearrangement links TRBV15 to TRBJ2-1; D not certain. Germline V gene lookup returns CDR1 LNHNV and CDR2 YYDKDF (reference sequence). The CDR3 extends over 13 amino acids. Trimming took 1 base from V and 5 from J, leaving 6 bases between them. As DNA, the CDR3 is TGTGCCACCAGCAGAGGACTCAACAATGAGCAGTTCTTC. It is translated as CATSRGLNNEQFF.